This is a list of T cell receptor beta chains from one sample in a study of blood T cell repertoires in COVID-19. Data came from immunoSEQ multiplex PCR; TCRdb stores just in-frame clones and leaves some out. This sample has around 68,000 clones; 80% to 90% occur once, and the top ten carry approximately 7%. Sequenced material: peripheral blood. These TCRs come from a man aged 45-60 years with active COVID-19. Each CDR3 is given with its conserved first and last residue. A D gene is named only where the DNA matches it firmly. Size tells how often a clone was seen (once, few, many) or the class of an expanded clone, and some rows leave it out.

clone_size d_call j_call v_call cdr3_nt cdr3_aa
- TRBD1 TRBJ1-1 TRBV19 TGTGCCAGTAGTGACAGGGGGCGGCCTGAAGCTTTCTTT CASSDRGRPEAFF
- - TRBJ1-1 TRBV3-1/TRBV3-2 TGTGCCAGCAGCCAACATTCGACAGTGAACACTGAAGCTTTCTTT CASSQHSTVNTEAFF
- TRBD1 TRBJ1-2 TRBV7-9 TGTGCCAGCAGCCGTTCGGGACAGGGCTATCACTATGGCTACACCTTC CASSRSGQGYHYGYTF
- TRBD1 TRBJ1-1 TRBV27 TGTGCCAGCAGCGAACAGGGGCAGAACACTGAAGCTTTCTTT CASSEQGQNTEAFF
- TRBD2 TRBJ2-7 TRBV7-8 TGTGCCAGCAGCTTAGAGGGGCTAGCGGGGCCCGAGGAGCAGTACTTC CASSLEGLAGPEEQYF
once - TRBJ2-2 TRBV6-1 TGTGCCAGCAGTGAAGGTTACGGCACCGGGGAGCTGTTTTTT CASSEGYGTGELFF
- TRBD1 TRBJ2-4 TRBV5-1 TGCGCCAGCAACCCTGACAGGGGGTGGGCCAAAAACATTCAGTACTTC CASNPDRGWAKNIQYF
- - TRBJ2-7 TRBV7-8 TGTGCCAGCAGCTTGGCCGACAGGTCCTACGAGCAGTACTTC CASSLADRSYEQYF
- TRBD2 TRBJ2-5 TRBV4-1 TGCGCCAGCAGCCAAGAGAGGAGTAGCGGGGGAGCCTGGCGGAGGGAGACCCAGTACTTC CASSQERSSGGAWRRETQYF
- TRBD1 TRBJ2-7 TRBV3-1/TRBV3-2 TGTGCCAGCAGGCAACAGGGGGCGCCGGCCTACGAGCAGTACTTC CASRQQGAPAYEQYF
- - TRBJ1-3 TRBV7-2 TGTGCCAGCAGCTCTCCAGGTAACACCATATATTTT CASSSPGNTIYF
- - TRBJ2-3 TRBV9 TGTGCCAGCAGCGTAGCTGTATCAGATACGCAGTATTTT CASSVAVSDTQYF
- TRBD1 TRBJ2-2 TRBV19 TGTGCCAGCCAAAGGGACAGGGGGCGCGGGGAGCTGTTTTTT CASQRDRGRGELFF
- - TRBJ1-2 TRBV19 TGTGCCAGTACCGCCCCGGGGTCCCACTATGGCTACACCTTC CASTAPGSHYGYTF
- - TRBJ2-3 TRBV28 TGTGCCAGCAAAATCAGGACTACGCACACAGATACGCAGTATTTT CASKIRTTHTDTQYF
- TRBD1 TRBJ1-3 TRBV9 TGTGCCAGCAGCCTCTCCATCGGACAGGGGGCATCTGAAGGAAACACCATATATTTT CASSLSIGQGASEGNTIYF
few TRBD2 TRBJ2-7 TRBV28 TGTGCCAGCAGTACTAGACGGCCAGCGGGAGGATCCTACGAGCAGTACTTC CASSTRRPAGGSYEQYF
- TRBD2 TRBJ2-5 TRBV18 TGTGCCAGCTCACTGGGACTAGGACAAGAGACCCAGTACTTC CASSLGLGQETQYF
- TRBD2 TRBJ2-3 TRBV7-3 TGTGCCAGCAGCTTAAGGGCTGGACTAGCGGGAGGGCCAACAGATACGCAGTATTTT CASSLRAGLAGGPTDTQYF
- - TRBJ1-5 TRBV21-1 TGTGCCAGCAGCCCACAGCAGCCCCAGCATTTT CASSPQQPQHF
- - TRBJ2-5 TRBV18 TGTGCCAGCTCGACCGACCGGGACACACAAGAGACCCAGTACTTC CASSTDRDTQETQYF
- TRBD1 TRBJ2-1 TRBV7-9 TGTGCCAGCAGCGAAGGGGCAGGGGGCGGCTACAATGAGCAGTTCTTC CASSEGAGGGYNEQFF
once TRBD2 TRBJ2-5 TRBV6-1 TGTGCCAGCAGTGAATTGAGGACTAGCGGGGGACAAGAGACCCAGTACTTC CASSELRTSGGQETQYF
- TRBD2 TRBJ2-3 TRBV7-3 TGTGCCAGCAGCTCCCCGGGGACTAGCATGGATACGCAGTATTTT CASSSPGTSMDTQYF
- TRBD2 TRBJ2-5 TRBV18 TGTGCCAGCTCACCATTGGCTAGCGGGAGGGCTTCAGGAGAGACCCAGTACTTC CASSPLASGRASGETQYF
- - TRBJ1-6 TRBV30 TGTGCCTGGAGCGGGGACAATACCTCACCCCTCCACTTT CAWSGDNTSPLHF
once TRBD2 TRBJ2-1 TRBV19 TGTGCCAGTAGTAGACGACTAGCGGGAGGCCCACTCCGCTCCTACAATGAGCAGTTCTTC CASSRRLAGGPLRSYNEQFF
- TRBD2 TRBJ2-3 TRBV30 TGTGCCTGGAGTGCGTTGGCGGGAGAGGCAGATACGCAGTATTTT CAWSALAGEADTQYF
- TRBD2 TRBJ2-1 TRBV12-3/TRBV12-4 TGTGCCAGCCTAGCGGGAGGGTACAATGAGCAGTTCTTC CASLAGGYNEQFF
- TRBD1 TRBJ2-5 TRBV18 TGTGCCAGCTCACCACGGAACCGGGACAGGGGGGAGACCCAGTACTTC CASSPRNRDRGETQYF
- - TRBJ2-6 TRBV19 TGTGCCAGTAGTATTCTTTTCCCCAGTGGGGCCAACGTCCTGACTTTC CASSILFPSGANVLTF
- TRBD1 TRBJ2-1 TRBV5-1 TGCGCCAGCAGCTTCTCGACAGGGACGGAGCAGTTCTTC CASSFSTGTEQFF
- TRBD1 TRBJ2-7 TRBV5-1 TGCGCCAGCAGCTTGGCCCTGACAGGGAACTCCTACGAGCAGTACTTC CASSLALTGNSYEQYF
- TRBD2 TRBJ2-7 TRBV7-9 TGTGCCAGCACCCCCCGGACTAGCGGGAGGGCCTGGCACGAGCAGTACTTC CASTPRTSGRAWHEQYF
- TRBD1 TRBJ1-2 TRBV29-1 TGCAGCGTTCGAGCAGGGGGTCGCGATGGCTACACCTTC CSVRAGGRDGYTF
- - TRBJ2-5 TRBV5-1 TGCGCCAGCAGCTGGCGGATGAGAGGAGAGACCCAGTACTTC CASSWRMRGETQYF
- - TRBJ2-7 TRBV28 TGTGCCAGCAGTTTAAGCAACTACGAGCAGTACTTC CASSLSNYEQYF
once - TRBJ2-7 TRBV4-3 TGCGCCAGCAGCCAAGAAGGGGGTTCCTACGAGCAGTACTTC CASSQEGGSYEQYF
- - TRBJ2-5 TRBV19 TGTGCCAGTAGTGGAGCTAGCCAAGAGACCCAGTACTTC CASSGASQETQYF
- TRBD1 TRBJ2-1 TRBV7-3 TGTGCCAGCAGCCCAGACAGGGGCAACTACAATGAGCAGTTCTTC CASSPDRGNYNEQFF
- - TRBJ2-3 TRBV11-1 TGTGCCAGCAGCTTGTCTTCCGGTCGGACAGATACGCAGTATTTT CASSLSSGRTDTQYF
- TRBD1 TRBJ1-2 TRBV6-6 TGTGCCAGCAGTTACCAGGACAGGACACCCTATGGCTACACCTTC CASSYQDRTPYGYTF